Listed below are T cell receptor beta chains from one sample, sequenced in a study of glioma-infiltrating T cells. TCRdb ran MiXCR on the multiplex PCR reads and lists one entry per CDR3 protein. The table records around 120,000 distinct CDR3 sequences, 24% of them present only once. The material sequenced was glioma tissue, nonneoplastic brain tissue, or PBMCs (not recorded which). These receptors all stem from a human donor with low-grade glioma or glioblastoma, undergoing nonglioma brain surgery, or in good health (not recorded which). The CDR3 runs from the conserved cysteine through the conserved F or W. Fields, in order: J gene, D gene, V gene, clone size, CDR3 protein, CDR3 DNA. The D gene is left open where the match is weak. Only some rows state a clone size, as once, few, many or a class for expanded clones.

J: TRBJ2-1
D: TRBD1
V: TRBV6-1
size: few
CDR3: CASRPDRGRFEQFF
DNA: TGTGCCAGCAGGCCGGACAGGGGGCGCTTTGAGCAGTTCTTC

J: TRBJ1-1
D: NA
V: TRBV20-1
size: few
CDR3: CSAMELTEAFF
DNA: TGCAGTGCTATGGAACTCACTGAAGCTTTCTTT

J: TRBJ2-1
D: NA
V: TRBV9
size: NA
CDR3: CASSAAGTTNNEQFF
DNA: TGTGCCAGCAGCGCAGCCGGGACCACAAACAATGAGCAGTTCTTC

J: TRBJ2-5
D: TRBD1
V: TRBV12-3/TRBV12-4
size: once
CDR3: CASNLGQGVETQYF
DNA: TGTGCCAGCAACCTGGGACAGGGGGTTGAGACCCAGTACTTC

J: TRBJ1-5
D: NA
V: TRBV20-1
size: many
CDR3: CSASGRTNQPQHF
DNA: TGCAGTGCCAGTGGTCGGACTAATCAGCCCCAGCATTTT

J: TRBJ2-1
D: TRBD1
V: TRBV25-1
size: NA
CDR3: CASSTPRDRISSYNEQFF
DNA: TGTGCCAGCAGTACCCCCCGGGACAGGATCTCTTCCTACAATGAGCAGTTCTTC

J: TRBJ1-5
D: NA
V: TRBV6-1
size: many
CDR3: CASSPWAIQPQHF
DNA: TGTGCCAGCAGTCCTTGGGCGATCCAGCCCCAGCATTTT

J: TRBJ2-4
D: NA
V: TRBV18
size: NA
CDR3: CASSPPLGIQYF
DNA: TGTGCCAGCTCACCCCCACTGGGGATTCAGTACTTC

J: TRBJ2-2
D: TRBD1
V: TRBV12-5
size: few
CDR3: CASAFQPVLWDRQAGELFF
DNA: TGTGCTAGTGCCTTCCAACCCGTCCTATGGGACAGACAAGCTGGGGAGCTGTTTTTT

J: TRBJ1-5
D: TRBD1
V: TRBV11-3
size: NA
CDR3: CASSAGQVINQPQHF
DNA: TGTGCCAGCAGCGCCGGACAGGTGATCAATCAGCCCCAGCATTTT